The 9 T cell receptor beta chains reported below all come from one sample, sequenced in a study of OX40 agonist ivuxolimab in advanced cancers. This table comes from immunoSEQ multiplex PCR, and its TCRdb copy is limited to in-frame clones, with some not included. The sample lists about 130,000 clones, around 93% occurring once. Sequences were derived from CD4+ or CD8+ T cells sorted from blood, sampled in a trial of the OX40 agonist ivuxolimab. Every receptor here comes from an adult with an advanced solid tumor such as melanoma, head and neck, liver or kidney cancer.

J is TRBJ2-3 and V is TRBV11-2; D ambiguous. The CDR3 runs 12 residues. Germline CDR1 SGHAT, CDR2 FQNNGV. V was clipped by 5 bases and J by 7 bases, with 10 bases between them. The CDR3 is CASSVSGNTQYF. CDR3 sequence (DNA): TGTGCCAGCAGCGTGTCAGGAAATACGCAGTATTTT.

The CDR3 DNA follows: TGCGCCAGCAGCCGGGACAGGCTTCTCGTTGAAGCTTTCTTT. Residues: CASSRDRLLVEAFF. The chain is built from TRBV4-1 and TRBJ1-1; 8 bases map to TRBD1. This CDR3 contains 14 residues. Germline lookup yields CDR1 MGHRA and CDR2 YSYEKL. V lost 4 bases and J lost 7; bases outside the gene matches: 8.

The chain links TRBV19 to TRBJ2-5, with D hard to call. Germline lookup yields CDR1 LNHDA and CDR2 SQIVND (reference sequence). The CDR3 totals 13 residues. The ends were cut back, 3 bases at V and 2 bases at J, with 7 bases in the middle. The CDR3 loop is CASSISIQETQYF. Written as DNA, the CDR3 is TGTGCCAGTAGTATTAGTATACAAGAGACCCAGTACTTC.

The gene calls are TRBV19 and TRBJ1-6; D not certain. The CDR3 loop spans 13 amino acids. V was clipped by 6 bases and J by 10 bases, with 13 bases between them. Germline V lookup: CDR1 LNHDA, CDR2 SQIVND (reference sequence). CDR3 nucleotides: TGTGCCAGTAGGCAGCAGTGGCTGTCACCCCTCCACTTT. Translation: CASRQQWLSPLHF. The full variable domain, with the rest looked up from reference TRBV19 and TRBJ1-6, is DGGITQSPKYLFRKEGQNVTLSCEQNLNHDAMYWYRQDPGQGLRLIYYSQIVNDFQKGDIAEGYSVSREKKESFPLTVTSAQKNPTAFYLCASRQQWLSPLHFGNGTRLTVT.

V gene TRBV28 combines with J gene TRBJ2-3; 11 bases agree with TRBD1. J was trimmed by 5 bases and V by 8 bases; bases with no gene match: 12. The CDR3 length is 16 residues. Germline lookup yields CDR1 MDHEN and CDR2 SYDVKM. The DNA for the CDR3 is TGTGCCAGCTACGGGGGAGGACAGGGGGCAAAAGATACGCAGTATTTT. The encoded protein is CASYGGGQGAKDTQYF.

The gene calls are TRBV11-2 and TRBJ1-1; tentatively, D is TRBD1 (6 bases). The CDR3 runs to 14 residues. V was cut by 2 bases and J by 7 bases, with 14 bases left in between. Per germline, CDR1 SGHAT and CDR2 FQNNGV. CDR3 amino acids: CASSLLQGPYEAFF. Here the CDR3 DNA reads TGTGCCAGCAGCTTACTACAGGGACCTTATGAAGCTTTCTTT.

V and J are TRBV7-2 and TRBJ1-4; tentative D call: TRBD1 (5 bases). The germline gives CDR1 SGHTA, CDR2 FQGNSA. The CDR3 has 16 residues. V dropped 5 bases and J dropped 2 bases, with 15 bases sitting between them. The CDR3 sequence is CASSRMGQATNEKLFF. DNA for the CDR3: TGTGCCAGCAGCCGGATGGGGCAGGCGACTAATGAAAAACTGTTTTTT.

The chain has TRBV5-1 and TRBJ2-1, with TRBD1 matching 8 bases. Germline CDR1 reads SGHRS; CDR2 reads YFSETQ. Losses at the gene ends were 5 bases for V and 5 bases for J; bases not matched to a gene: 6. The CDR3 is 14 residues long. This CDR3 is CASRTQGADNEQFF. In DNA form, the CDR3 reads TGCGCCAGCAGGACTCAGGGGGCCGACAATGAGCAGTTCTTC.

Points on this clone: Distinct nucleotide sequences in the sample also encode this CDR3. The chain links TRBV5-1 to TRBJ2-3; D might be TRBD1 or TRBD2, each matching 7 bases. The germline V and J ends were trimmed by 5 bases and 6 bases, with 16 bases remaining between them. Germline V gene data show CDR1 as SGHRS and CDR2 as YFSETQ. The CDR3 runs 14 residues. The CDR3 spells CASRWQGEGDTQYF. DNA for the CDR3: TGCGCCAGCAGGTGGCAGGGGGAGGGTGATACGCAGTATTTT.